The present entry profiles one T cell receptor (beta chain) with its context. This clone was observed a single time. This clone's antigen is unknown. Mismatch with germline at one junction end may stem from a read error. The source of the sample is a study of blood T cell repertoires in COVID-19 (dated by TCRdb to between 2020 and 2021). For context, the study as a whole: The collaborator samples originated in the United States, Italy and Spain and spanned the acute and convalescent phases of COVID-19. The dataset comprised deeply sampled blood TCRbeta repertoires from subjects exposed to, actively infected with, or recovered from COVID-19. A de-identified subject ID, COVID-19 status, age in years and sex were almost always included in the sample metadata. The samples were drawn from two sources: the first 160 participants of the ongoing ImmuneRACE study, and 1,254 subjects contributed by 6 global collaborators. HLA class I and class II types, where available, came from metadata supplied by the sample provider rather than from assay-based typing. The repertoires were made available in a free public database intended to serve as a resource for research on the immune response to SARS-CoV-2. The material from the prospective study consisted of cDNA or gDNA derived from T cells, B-cell-depleted T cells, or PBMCs. Summary of the overall study and its limitations: The quantity of clinical and demographic metadata differed by source and by participant and was supplied without curation.

The CDR3 covers 12 residues, taking in both the cysteine and the phenylalanine. Only the CDR3 portion is preserved as DNA: 36 bases, with reading frame beginning at the first base. CDR1 SQVTM and CDR2 ANQGSEA were looked up in the germline V gene. Each collaborating institution followed its own protocols to collect whole blood in K2EDTA tubes. For TCRbeta analysis, collaborator samples were shipped as frozen whole blood, as isolated PBMCs, or as DNA extracted from either sample type. TCRbeta CDR3 regions were amplified from genomic DNA using the immunoSEQ Assay, a bias-controlled multiplex PCR. The paper's data handling went like this. The number of nucleated cells in each sample was estimated from the amplification of reference gene primers within the assay. To quantify the absolute abundance of each unique TCRbeta CDR3 rearrangement, sequence reads were collapsed and filtered. For each sample, productive Simpson clonality was calculated by taking the square root of Simpson's diversity index across productive rearrangements. Imported from immuneACCESS, the table was reduced by TCRdb to in-frame sequences with V and J called. These copies leave out some clones; in studies compared against another copy, an unresolved V gene accounts for under half, and the cause of the remainder is not known. The D gene and trimming were derived from the DNA, and the V and J assignments and clone size from that table. The sample includes almost 300,000 clones, with around 87% observed a single time. The ten largest clonotypes hold roughly 1.3% of the sample.

The source is a man between 65 and 85 years old with acute or convalescent COVID-19. Recombination linked TRBV29-1 to TRBJ2-1; TRBD2 is perhaps the D gene, given 5 matching bases. The material sequenced was peripheral blood. At the DNA level, the sequence is TGCAGCGTGAAAACAACTAAAGCGGTCTGGGTCTTC. Its coded protein is CSVKTTKAVWVF.